Listed here are 10 T cell receptor beta chains from one sample, sequenced in a study of blood T cells in healthy people across ages (dated by TCRdb to between 2014 and 2017). The library was made by 5' RACE. These reads were obtained on an Illumina HiSeq 2500. The second PCR ran for about 6 to 11 cycles and used a J-beta primer mix along with a sample-barcoded 5' primer. TCRdb redid the processing of the public reads, applying fastp at Q25 and MiXCR, and retained in-frame beta chains. Rows merge per CDR3 protein into single entries with the most common DNA and genes. This sample comprises over a million distinct CDR3 sequences, roughly 64% of them detected only once. Clones ranked in the top ten supply 6.5% to 8.5% of the sample. The sequenced material came from blood. These receptors came from a man between 18 and 35 years old in good health.

The chain combines TRBV12-3 or TRBV12-4 with TRBJ1-2, with TRBD1 matching over 9 bases. This CDR3 comprises 16 residues. J lost 0 bases, V lost 6 bases, and 8 bases had no gene match. In nucleotides, the CDR3 is TGTGCCAGCAGCAAACAGGGGGCGATTTCTAACTATGGCTACACCTTC. Translation gives CASSKQGAISNYGYTF.

Note on this clonotype: The junction departs from germline at one end; a sequencing error may be responsible. This CDR3 reads CSGERGEAQYF. The CDR3 nucleotides are TGCAGTGGGGAGCGAGGAGAGGCCCAGTACTTC. The chain is built from TRBV20-1 and TRBJ2-5; tentative D call: TRBD2 (5 bases). The CDR3 totals 11 residues. From germline, CDR1 is DFQATT and CDR2 SNEGSKA (reference sequence).

V gene TRBV20-1 combines with J gene TRBJ1-1; a weak D match, TRBD1 (5 bases). The CDR3 covers 15 residues. CDR1 is DFQATT and CDR2 is SNEGSKA in the germline V gene (reference sequence). Trimming took off 4 bases at V and 3 bases at J, with 18 bases between the two ends. CDR3 nucleotides: TGCAGTGCTAAGCAGAACCCGGGGGAGTACACTGAAGCTTTCTTT. It specifies CSAKQNPGEYTEAFF.

CDR3 region: CASSDSDRETEAFF. The CDR3 DNA reads TGTGCCAGCAGTGATTCCGACAGGGAGACTGAAGCTTTCTTT. The J gene is TRBJ1-1, the V gene TRBV2; 7 nucleotides agree with TRBD1. Germline V CDR1 and CDR2: SNHLY, FYNNEI. This CDR3 has 14 amino acids. With V trimmed by 3 bases and J by 5 bases, 6 bases remained unmatched. Variable domain in full (rest from reference TRBV2 and TRBJ1-1): EPEVTQTPSHQVTQMGQEVILRCVPISNHLYFYWYRQILGQKVEFLVSFYNNEISEKSEIFDDQFSVERPDGSNFTLKIRSTKLEDSAMYFCASSDSDRETEAFFGQGTRLTVV.

CDR3 nucleotide sequence: TGCAGTGCTAGAGGCGGGAGCTCCTACAATGAGCAGTACTTC. As protein: CSARGGSSYNEQYF. The chain combines TRBV20-1 with TRBJ2-1, with TRBD2 matching over 7 bases. The J call may be mistaken, given a closer DNA end match to TRBJ2-7. This CDR3 has 14 amino acids. CDR1 DFQATT and CDR2 SNEGSKA come from the germline V gene (reference sequence).

The table lists this clonotype with a few counts. The chain joins TRBV20-1 to TRBJ2-1; 10 bases are a match to TRBD2. After removal of 0 bases from V and 8 bases from J, the junction contained 7 bases not matched to a gene. CDR3 size: 15 residues. CDR1 is DFQATT, CDR2 SNEGSKA, per germline (reference sequence). The CDR3 bases are TGCAGTGCTAGAGATCCCCTAGCGGGAGTAGATGAGCAGTTCTTC. This gives the protein CSARDPLAGVDEQFF.

This clonotype was counted between two and nine times. The chain is built from TRBV20-1 and TRBJ2-7; 7 bases agree with TRBD1. The germline CDR1 and CDR2 sequences are DFQATT and SNEGSKA (reference sequence). J was trimmed by 5 bases and V by 4 bases; bases with no gene match: 17. The CDR3 is made up of 16 amino acids. Here the CDR3 DNA reads TGCAGTGCTACAAGCCCCGAGACAGGGAATCGCCACGAGCAGTACTTC. Translation: CSATSPETGNRHEQYF.

There are many counts of this clonotype. The chain carries TRBV6-2 or TRBV6-3 and TRBJ2-1, with TRBD1 matching 9 bases. Trimming took 8 bases from V and 4 from J; bases not matched to a gene: 3. Germline assignment: CDR1 MNHEY and CDR2 SVGEGT. This CDR3 spans 13 amino acids. The CDR3 is CASGDRAYNEQFF. The DNA for the CDR3 is TGTGCCAGCGGGGACAGGGCTTACAATGAGCAGTTCTTC.

On this clonotype: The junction and the germline gene differ at one end; a read error may be behind it. The CDR3 protein is CSAREHGDSVLAKNIQDF. CDR3 nucleotide sequence: TGCAGTGCTAGAGAACATGGAGACAGCGTCCTAGCCAAAAACATTCAGGACTTC. The chain uses TRBV20-1 and TRBJ2-4; D possibly matches TRBD1 or TRBD2 (5 bases each). The CDR3 has 18 residues. Germline V gene data show CDR1 as DFQATT and CDR2 as SNEGSKA (reference sequence).

This clonotype came up a few times. The chain joins TRBV6-6 to TRBJ2-7, with D unclear. The V gene's germline CDR1 is MNHNY and CDR2 SVGAGI (reference sequence). V was shortened by 2 bases and J by 3 bases, with 8 bases between the two germline ends. The length of the CDR3 is 13 residues. CDR3 in DNA: TGTGCCAGCAGTTACAGGAAAGACTACGAGCAGTACTTC. This gives the protein CASSYRKDYEQYF.